The 5 T cell receptor beta chains listed next were all sequenced from one sample in a study of response to subunit inactivated influenza vaccine. TCRdb fed the RT-PCR reads into MiXCR, producing one record per CDR3 protein. The repertoire includes 490,000 or so distinct CDR3 sequences, around 8% of them detected once, and 10% to 15% sits in the top ten. The sequenced sample was PBMCs from blood, obtained approximately 25 months after vaccination. The receptors originated from a man between 50 and 70 years old who received an inactivated influenza vaccine.

This clonotype was detected a few times. The chain has TRBV20-1 and TRBJ2-2; D perhaps matches TRBD2 (6 bases). Germline CDR1 is DFQATT and CDR2 is SNEGSKA (reference sequence). The CDR3 has 15 residues. Trimming removed 6 bases at V and 6 bases at J, with 20 bases between. The CDR3 reads CSASTRGSESGELFF. Here the CDR3 DNA reads TGCAGTGCGAGCACACGGGGGTCGGAATCCGGGGAGCTGTTTTTT.

This clonotype was picked up a small number of times. The V and J genes are TRBV5-5 and TRBJ1-1; D might be TRBD1 (5 bases). Germline V gives CDR1 SGHKS, CDR2 YYEKEE (reference sequence). This CDR3 spans 14 amino acids. Between the trimmed V and J ends, which lost 0 bases and 8 bases, there was a span of 14 bases. The CDR3 is CASSLVGTAGEAFF. The CDR3 nucleotides are TGTGCCAGCAGCTTGGTGGGGACGGCCGGGGAAGCTTTCTTT.

This clonotype was picked up many times. The CDR3 reads CASSLGWRGEQYF. The CDR3 coding sequence is TGTGCCAGCAGCTTAGGCTGGAGGGGGGAGCAGTACTTC. This rearrangement joins TRBV7-2 to TRBJ2-7; D tentatively reads TRBD1 or TRBD2 (6 bases each). V dropped 1 base and J dropped 7 bases, with 11 bases sitting between them. This CDR3 is built from 13 residues. Germline CDR1 SGHTA, CDR2 FQGNSA.

This clonotype was detected only a few times. The chain combines TRBV28 with TRBJ1-1, with D perhaps TRBD1 (5 bases). CDR3 size: 14 residues. In germline, CDR1 is MDHEN, CDR2 SYDVKM. The V end lost 7 bases, the J end lost 1 base, and 13 bases lay between the germline ends. Here the CDR3 reads CASIMGGGNTEAFF. The CDR3 DNA follows: TGTGCCAGCATCATGGGGGGAGGGAACACTGAAGCTTTCTTT.

J is TRBJ2-7 and V is TRBV2; 7 bases match TRBD1. V shed 6 bases and J 2 bases; nucleotides not matched to a gene: 7. Germline CDR1 is SNHLY and CDR2 is FYNNEI. The CDR3 totals 14 residues. The CDR3 DNA reads TGTGCCAGCAGCTTCAGACAGGGAACCTACGAGCAGTACTTC. As protein: CASSFRQGTYEQYF.